The 27 T cell receptor beta chains presented below share a single source sample, sequenced in a study of blood T cell repertoires in COVID-19. The method was immunoSEQ multiplex PCR; TCRdb's version includes in-frame clones alone and lacks a portion of them. The repertoire holds around 120,000 clones, with roughly 85% as singletons. Input material: peripheral blood. The receptors stem from a man older than 75 with acute or convalescent COVID-19.

This chain joins TRBV27 and TRBJ1-3, with D maybe TRBD1 (6 bases). The V gene's germline CDR1 is MNHEY and CDR2 SMNVEV (reference sequence). V was clipped by 5 bases and J by 4 bases, with 12 bases between them. The CDR3 covers 14 residues. The CDR3 sequence is CASSRDIEGNTIYF. CDR3 nucleotides: TGTGCCAGCAGTAGGGACATAGAAGGAAACACCATATATTTT.

The chain has TRBV19 and TRBJ1-1; possibly TRBD1 for D (5 bases). There are 14 residues in the CDR3. The V and J ends lost 3 bases and 5 bases respectively, with 13 bases between them. Germline V gives CDR1 LNHDA, CDR2 SQIVND (reference sequence). CDR3 nucleotide sequence: TGTGCCAGTAGTATCCAGGGTAAGCGAACTGAAGCTTTCTTT. Translated, it gives CASSIQGKRTEAFF.

This clone was observed a handful of times. The chain's CDR3 is CASSQAGLAGRSYEQYF. CDR3 nucleotides: TGTGCCAGCAGCCAGGCCGGACTAGCGGGGCGATCCTACGAGCAGTACTTC. The genes are TRBV3-1 (or the pseudogene TRBV3-2) and TRBJ2-7, with 12 bases identical to TRBD2. V lost 3 bases to trimming and J lost 1 base; unmatched junction nucleotides: 7. This CDR3 is built from 17 residues. CDR1 LGHDT and CDR2 YNNKEL come from the germline V gene (reference sequence).

This clone was counted once. The V call is TRBV11-2, the J call TRBJ1-1; D possibly corresponds to TRBD1 (6 bases). Deletions cut 1 base from V and 3 bases from J, with 9 bases between. The CDR3 runs to 14 residues. Germline V gene lookup returns CDR1 SGHAT and CDR2 FQNNGV. The CDR3 DNA sequence: TGTGCCAGCAGCTTAGGAGGGACACACACTGAAGCTTTCTTT. Its protein product is CASSLGGTHTEAFF.

The genes are TRBV7-3 and TRBJ1-1; 8 positions agree with TRBD1. V trimming: 3 bases; J trimming: 1 base; junction bases outside the gene matches: 7. This CDR3 has 16 residues. Germline assignment: CDR1 SGHTA and CDR2 FQGTGA. Here the CDR3 DNA reads TGTGCCAGCAGCTTTGCAGGGGGCTACCCGAACACTGAAGCTTTCTTT. Protein product: CASSFAGGYPNTEAFF.

The chain employs TRBV29-1 and TRBJ1-1, with 9 bases aligning to TRBD1. The V gene end was trimmed by 7 bases and the J gene end by 6 bases; junction bases not matched to a gene: 9. CDR3 size: 13 residues. The germline CDR1 and CDR2 sequences are SQVTM and ANQGSEA. The CDR3 sequence is CSAPGTGMAEAFF. The DNA of the CDR3 is TGCAGCGCTCCCGGGACAGGGATGGCTGAAGCTTTCTTT.

This clone was counted many times. The CDR3 reads CASSGLGFTGELFF. The CDR3 coding sequence is TGTGCCAGCAGTGGACTCGGGTTCACCGGGGAGCTGTTTTTT. The chain carries TRBV6-4 and TRBJ2-2; D is uncertain. The CDR3 contains 14 residues. Germline V gives CDR1 MRHNA, CDR2 SNTAGT. V lost 4 bases and J lost 4, with 10 bases in between.

This sequence joins TRBV3-1 (or the pseudogene TRBV3-2) and TRBJ2-7, with D tentatively TRBD2 (5 bases). The ends were cut back, 5 bases at V and 5 bases at J, with 13 bases in the middle. This CDR3 spans 13 amino acids. Germline loops: CDR1 LGHDT, CDR2 YNNKEL (reference sequence). CDR3 in DNA: TGTGCCAGCAGCTCAAATCGGGGAGACGAGCAGTACTTC. Protein: CASSSNRGDEQYF.

The chain joins TRBV5-1 to TRBJ2-7, with TRBD1 matching over 9 bases. J gave up 2 bases and V 4 bases, and 4 bases lay outside the gene matches. Germline V CDR1 and CDR2: SGHRS, YFSETQ. CDR3 length equals 14 residues. The CDR3 sequence: CASSVDRGTYEQYF. Written as DNA, the CDR3 is TGCGCCAGCAGCGTGGACAGGGGTACCTACGAGCAGTACTTC.

Here the CDR3 DNA reads TGTGCCAGCAGCAATTGGGGGGGGAATCAGCCCCAGCATTTT. It specifies CASSNWGGNQPQHF. The chain links TRBV5-6 to TRBJ1-5; perhaps TRBD1 as D (5 bases). The CDR3 is 14 amino acids. CDR1 and CDR2 (germline): SGHDT, YYEEEE. V dropped 4 bases and J dropped 4 bases, with 12 bases sitting between them.

A few counts support this clone. The chain uses TRBV5-6 and TRBJ2-7; a possible D gene is TRBD1 (6 bases). V lost 3 bases and J lost 3, with 7 bases in between. This CDR3 contains 12 residues. Looked up from germline, CDR1 is SGHDT and CDR2 is YYEEEE. CDR3 coding DNA: TGTGCCAGCAGCTCGGACAGCTACGAGCAGTACTTC. Translation: CASSSDSYEQYF. Based on the CDR3 plus reference TRBV5-6 and TRBJ2-7, the full variable domain is DAGVTQSPTHLIKTRGQQVTLRCSPKSGHDTVSWYQQALGQGPQFIFQYYEEEERQRGNFPDRFSGHQFPNYSSELNVNALLLGDSALYLCASSSDSYEQYFGPGTRLTVT.

The V gene is TRBV6-5, the J gene TRBJ2-3, with D possibly matching TRBD2 (6 bases). Trimming took off 6 bases at V and 6 bases at J, with 10 bases between the two ends. Germline-derived CDR1 and CDR2 are MNHEY and SVGAGI. There are 12 residues in the CDR3. CDR3 sequence (DNA): TGTGCCAGCAGGGGGGGAATTGATACGCAGTATTTT. This sequence encodes CASRGGIDTQYF.

CDR3 protein: CATSDPIAGEFTGELFF. DNA for the CDR3: TGTGCCACCAGTGATCCAATAGCGGGAGAATTTACCGGGGAGCTGTTTTTT. The chain has TRBV24-1 and TRBJ2-2; 9 nucleotides line up with TRBD2. CDR3 length: 17 amino acids. Trimming removed 3 bases from V and 5 bases from J; junction bases left unmatched: 9. Germline V gene lookup returns CDR1 KGHDR and CDR2 SFDVKD.

The chain couples TRBV5-1 to TRBJ2-5; possibly TRBD1 for D (6 bases). Germline V gives CDR1 SGHRS, CDR2 YFSETQ. This CDR3 has 14 amino acids. V dropped 4 bases and J dropped 4 bases, with 14 bases sitting between them. The CDR3 here is CASSTGQQGETQYF. Written as DNA, the CDR3 is TGCGCCAGCAGCACCGGACAGCAGGGAGAGACCCAGTACTTC.

The genes are TRBV9 and TRBJ1-6; the D is unclear. Trimming left V 3 bases short and J 6 bases short, with 19 bases between. Germline V gene lookup returns CDR1 SGDLS and CDR2 YYNGEE. The CDR3 length is 17 residues. The CDR3 nucleotides are TGTGCCAGCAGCGGATCGTTGGGAGCATGGGGTAATTCACCCCTCCACTTT. It translates to CASSGSLGAWGNSPLHF. Filled out from reference TRBV9 and TRBJ1-6, the complete variable domain reads DSGVTQTPKHLITATGQRVTLRCSPRSGDLSVYWYQQSLDQGLQFLIQYYNGEERAKGNILERFSAQQFPDLHSELNLSSLELGDSALYFCASSGSLGAWGNSPLHFGNGTRLTVT.

This clone was seen just once. The rearrangement uses TRBV6-5 and TRBJ1-5; D is ambiguous. With 2 bases removed from V and 7 bases from J, the gap between germline ends came to 9 bases. CDR3 length: 13 amino acids. Per germline, CDR1 MNHEY and CDR2 SVGAGI. The CDR3 here is CASSYIGGQPQHF. The CDR3 DNA sequence: TGTGCCAGCAGTTACATTGGAGGCCAGCCCCAGCATTTT.

This clone has just one count. This sequence joins TRBV18 and TRBJ1-1; D is uncertain. V shed 5 bases and J shed 3 bases, with 10 bases lying between them. The CDR3 loop spans 13 amino acids. Germline CDR1 and CDR2: KGHSH and LQKENI. The CDR3 region is CASSATGDTEAFF. CDR3 nucleotide sequence: TGTGCCAGCTCAGCAACCGGGGACACTGAAGCTTTCTTT.

The J gene is TRBJ1-5, the V gene TRBV30; D not certain. Trimming cost V 3 bases and J 6 bases, with 9 bases left between them. The V gene's germline CDR1 is GTSNPN and CDR2 SVGIG (reference sequence). The CDR3 loop spans 12 amino acids. For the CDR3, the DNA is TGTGCCTGGAGCCTACGGGGTCAGCCCCAGCATTTT. Encoded protein: CAWSLRGQPQHF.

The chain has TRBV3-1 (or the pseudogene TRBV3-2) and TRBJ2-4; D is uncertain. The CDR3 runs to 15 residues. The germline gives CDR1 LGHDT, CDR2 YNNKEL (reference sequence). The ends were cut back, 1 base at V and 0 bases at J, with 7 bases in the middle. The CDR3 reads CASSQAELAKNIQYF. CDR3 DNA sequence: TGTGCCAGCAGCCAAGCGGAGTTAGCCAAAAACATTCAGTACTTC.

The chain uses TRBV18 and TRBJ1-2, with 9 bases that match TRBD1. The CDR3 contains 15 residues. J gave up 4 bases and V 6 bases, and 9 bases lay outside the gene matches. Germline CDR1 KGHSH, CDR2 LQKENI. The CDR3 sequence is CASSQGQGLSYGYTF. DNA of the CDR3: TGTGCCAGCTCCCAGGGACAGGGCCTTAGCTATGGCTACACCTTC.

V gene TRBV5-8 combines with J gene TRBJ1-3, with 9 bases aligning to TRBD1. Trimming at V came to 4 bases and at J to 4 bases, leaving 6 bases not matched to a gene. Germline V gives CDR1 SGHTS, CDR2 YDEGEE. The CDR3 covers 15 residues. The CDR3 reads CASSAGTGYGNTIYF. CDR3 bases: TGTGCCAGCAGCGCCGGGACAGGGTACGGAAACACCATATATTTT.

In regard to this clone: Other DNA sequences in the sample encode the same CDR3. This chain uses TRBV7-2 with TRBJ2-7; perhaps TRBD1 as D (5 bases). CDR1 is SGHTA, CDR2 FQGNSA, per germline. The germline V and J ends were trimmed by 5 bases and 3 bases, with 11 bases remaining between them. The CDR3 is made up of 13 amino acids. In nucleotides, the CDR3 is TGTGCCAGCAGCCTTCAGGGCTTCTACGAGCAGTACTTC. This translates into CASSLQGFYEQYF.

The rearrangement links TRBV25-1 to TRBJ1-1; no clear D gene. Germline V gene lookup returns CDR1 MGHDK and CDR2 SYGVNS. Trimming stripped 2 bases from V and 1 base from J, with 5 bases between. The CDR3 is made up of 13 amino acids. CDR3 DNA sequence: TGTGCCAGCAGTGAAGGGAGGAACACTGAAGCTTTCTTT. As protein: CASSEGRNTEAFF.

The genes are TRBV6-6 and TRBJ2-3, with D unclear. V gave up 5 bases and J gave up 2 bases, with 11 bases separating them. The CDR3 spans 14 residues. CDR1 MNHNY and CDR2 SVGAGI come from the germline V gene (reference sequence). This chain's CDR3 is CASSQTGATDTQYF. The CDR3 DNA is TGTGCCAGCAGTCAGACTGGCGCCACAGATACGCAGTATTTT.

The chain is built from TRBV19 and TRBJ1-5, with D possibly TRBD1 on 5 matching bases. This CDR3 comprises 17 residues. V was cut by 6 bases and J by 4 bases, with 22 bases left in between. Germline V gene data show CDR1 as LNHDA and CDR2 as SQIVND (reference sequence). The CDR3 sequence is CASRQNPGKEGNQPQHF. The CDR3 DNA follows: TGTGCCAGTAGACAGAATCCAGGGAAGGAGGGGAATCAGCCCCAGCATTTT.

This clone showed up just once. This chain joins TRBV27 and TRBJ1-1; the D is unclear. The CDR3 is 14 amino acids. The germline CDR1 and CDR2 sequences are MNHEY and SMNVEV (reference sequence). V shed 4 bases and J shed 1 base, with 10 bases lying between them. The chain's CDR3 is CASSSPSWNTEAFF. CDR3 DNA: TGTGCCAGCAGTTCCCCGTCTTGGAACACTGAAGCTTTCTTT.

V gene TRBV10-3 combines with J gene TRBJ1-6; D might be TRBD1 (5 bases). The CDR3 extends over 14 amino acids. CDR1 is ENHRY, CDR2 SYGVKD, per germline. Trimming left V 10 bases short and J 9 bases short, with 19 bases between. The CDR3, as DNA: TGTGCCACCTCGACGACAGAGGATGGTTCACCCCTCCACTTT. It yields the protein CATSTTEDGSPLHF.